This TCR beta chain was captured by sequencing in a study of T cell changes during pregnancy in multiple sclerosis. This clone has just one count. Clones were read by immunoSEQ multiplex PCR, and TCRdb kept only the in-frame ones, dropping some. The sample records fewer than 55,000 clones, roughly 89% being singletons. This CDR3 contains 14 residues. Germline assignment: CDR1 MDHEN and CDR2 SYDVKM. Trimming cost V 5 bases and J 0 bases, with 10 bases left between them. V usage is TRBV28 and J usage is TRBJ1-1; D not certain. This TCR was recovered from a female donor in good health, enrolled as a control in a pregnancy study. Specimen: peripheral blood, collected after pregnancy. The CDR3 here is CASSETAMNTEAFF. CDR3 coding DNA: TGTGCCAGCAGTGAAACTGCTATGAACACTGAAGCTTTCTTT.